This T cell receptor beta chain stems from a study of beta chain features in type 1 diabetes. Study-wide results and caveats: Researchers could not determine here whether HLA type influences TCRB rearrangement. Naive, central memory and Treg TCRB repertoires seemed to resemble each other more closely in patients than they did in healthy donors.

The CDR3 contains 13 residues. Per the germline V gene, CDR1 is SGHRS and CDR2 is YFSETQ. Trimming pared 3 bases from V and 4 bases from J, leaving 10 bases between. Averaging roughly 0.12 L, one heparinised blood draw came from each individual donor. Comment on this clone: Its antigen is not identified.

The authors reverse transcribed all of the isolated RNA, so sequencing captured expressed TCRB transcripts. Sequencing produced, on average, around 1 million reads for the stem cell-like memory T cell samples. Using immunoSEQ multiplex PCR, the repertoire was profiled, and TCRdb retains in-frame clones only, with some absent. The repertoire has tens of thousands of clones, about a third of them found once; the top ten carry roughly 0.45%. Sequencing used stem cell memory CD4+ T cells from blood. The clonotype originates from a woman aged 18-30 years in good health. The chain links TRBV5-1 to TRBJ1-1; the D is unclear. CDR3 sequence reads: CASSSGIGTEAFF. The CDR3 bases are TGCGCCAGCAGCTCGGGTATTGGCACTGAAGCTTTCTTT.